The text below deals with one T cell receptor beta chain. The antigen is unknown. This specimen comes from a study of cytomegalovirus exposure and HLA in healthy donors. Study conclusions and caveats: TCR beta V segments were, for the most part, productive about 87% or about 30% of the time in an earlier analysis.

Primers: 60 Vbeta forward and 13 Jbeta reverse. In the study's own analysis: An analysis performed later counted 72 million or so unique TCR beta chains (roughly 11 million of them shared). Using immunoSEQ multiplex PCR, the repertoire was profiled, and TCRdb retains in-frame clones only, with some absent. That table supplies the V and J calls and clone size; D and trimming were determined from the DNA. Among about 140,000 clones listed, over 70% were seen once. The CDR3 is 15 residues long. Germline V CDR1 and CDR2: MRHNA, SNTAGT. Trimming removed 0 bases from V and 0 bases from J, with 7 bases in between.

The J gene is TRBJ2-3, the V gene TRBV6-4; weak D call: TRBD2 (5 bases). The clonotype originates from a woman aged 40 to 50 in good health and CMV-seronegative. Sequenced: PBMCs. The CDR3 region has the DNA TGTGCCAGCAGTGACTCGAGAGGGAGCACAGATACGCAGTATTTT. It codes for CASSDSRGSTDTQYF.